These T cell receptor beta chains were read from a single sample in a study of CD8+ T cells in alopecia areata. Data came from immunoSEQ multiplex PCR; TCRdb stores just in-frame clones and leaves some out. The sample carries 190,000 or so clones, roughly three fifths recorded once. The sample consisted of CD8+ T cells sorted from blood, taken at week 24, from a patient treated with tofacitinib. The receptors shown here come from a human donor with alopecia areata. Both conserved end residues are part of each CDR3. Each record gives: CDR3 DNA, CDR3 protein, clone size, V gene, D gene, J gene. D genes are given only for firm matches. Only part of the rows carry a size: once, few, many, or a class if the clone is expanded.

DNA: TGTGCCAGCAGTGACGGACAGATCTACGAGCAGTACTTC
CDR3: CASSDGQIYEQYF
size: once
V: TRBV25-1
D: NA
J: TRBJ2-7

DNA: TGTGCCAGCTCACCGTGGGACAGGGGACGCCTCTATGGCTACACCTTC
CDR3: CASSPWDRGRLYGYTF
size: few
V: TRBV18
D: TRBD1
J: TRBJ1-2

DNA: TGCGCCAGCAGCCAAGTTTTGGGGGCCTGGAGCTATGGCTACACCTTC
CDR3: CASSQVLGAWSYGYTF
size: NA
V: TRBV4-1
D: NA
J: TRBJ1-2

DNA: TGCAGCGTTGGCGGTACCTACGAGCAGTACTTC
CDR3: CSVGGTYEQYF
size: few
V: TRBV29-1
D: NA
J: TRBJ2-7

DNA: TGCAGCGTTGAAGTCCCCCACCTGACAGGCTCTGGAAACACCATATATTTT
CDR3: CSVEVPHLTGSGNTIYF
size: NA
V: TRBV29-1
D: NA
J: TRBJ1-3

DNA: TGTGCCAGCAGGAGGGGGGGTGGCAATGAGCAGTTCTTC
CDR3: CASRRGGGNEQFF
size: NA
V: TRBV27
D: NA
J: TRBJ2-1

DNA: TGCAGCGTTGTCGGGGAAAAGTACTATGGCTACACCTTC
CDR3: CSVVGEKYYGYTF
size: NA
V: TRBV29-1
D: NA
J: TRBJ1-2

DNA: TGTGCCAGCAGGTGGGGAGTCACAGATACGCAGTATTTT
CDR3: CASRWGVTDTQYF
size: NA
V: TRBV27
D: NA
J: TRBJ2-3

DNA: TGTGCCAGCAACCCCGACAGTAACGCCGGGGGGACCCAGTACTTC
CDR3: CASNPDSNAGGTQYF
size: few
V: TRBV6-7
D: NA
J: TRBJ2-5

DNA: TGTGCCAGCAGCCAGGGAACAGATACGCAGTATTTT
CDR3: CASSQGTDTQYF
size: NA
V: TRBV6-5
D: NA
J: TRBJ2-3

DNA: TGCAGCGTTGACTCAGGGGAACGCACAGATACGCAGTATTTT
CDR3: CSVDSGERTDTQYF
size: few
V: TRBV29-1
D: NA
J: TRBJ2-3

DNA: TGCGCCAGCAGCCAAGTGGCGGCGGGGGACGAGACCCAGTACTTC
CDR3: CASSQVAAGDETQYF
size: few
V: TRBV4-1
D: TRBD2
J: TRBJ2-5

DNA: TGCAGCGTTGAAGAAACGGGACAGGGGTTTCGAGCGAGTGAGCAGTACTTC
CDR3: CSVEETGQGFRASEQYF
size: NA
V: TRBV29-1
D: TRBD1
J: TRBJ2-7

DNA: TGTGCCTGGAGTATCAGCTACAATGAGCAGTTCTTC
CDR3: CAWSISYNEQFF
size: few
V: TRBV30
D: NA
J: TRBJ2-1

DNA: TGTGCTAGTGGTTTGGGGACAGGGGGGATTCAAGAGACCCAGTACTTC
CDR3: CASGLGTGGIQETQYF
size: NA
V: TRBV12-5
D: TRBD1
J: TRBJ2-5

DNA: TGCGCCAGCAGTCAATTTATGACCGTGTTTAGCTACACCTTC
CDR3: CASSQFMTVFSYTF
size: NA
V: TRBV23-1
D: NA
J: TRBJ1-2

DNA: TGCAGCGCCGAGGGTGCAGGGCCCTCTGGAAACACCATATATTTT
CDR3: CSAEGAGPSGNTIYF
size: NA
V: TRBV29-1
D: NA
J: TRBJ1-3

DNA: TGTGCCAGCAGCCGAACCAGGGATGGGTACACTGAAGCTTTCTTT
CDR3: CASSRTRDGYTEAFF
size: NA
V: TRBV7-2
D: NA
J: TRBJ1-1

DNA: TGTGCCAGCAGCTCTCTCCGGGCTGAAGCTTTCTTT
CDR3: CASSSLRAEAFF
size: NA
V: TRBV5-6
D: NA
J: TRBJ1-1

DNA: TGTGCCAGCAGCTTGATAGGGGGTGATACTGAAGCTTTCTTT
CDR3: CASSLIGGDTEAFF
size: NA
V: TRBV7-9
D: NA
J: TRBJ1-1

DNA: TGTGCCAGCAGCCCTGTGGCTGGCGGGGGTCTCTCCTACGAGCAGTACTTC
CDR3: CASSPVAGGGLSYEQYF
size: few
V: TRBV7-9
D: TRBD2
J: TRBJ2-7

DNA: TGTGCCAGCAGCTTACGGGGCAGGGGAGGAACTGAAGCTTTCTTT
CDR3: CASSLRGRGGTEAFF
size: NA
V: TRBV7-8
D: NA
J: TRBJ1-1

DNA: TGTGCCAGCAGCCCAAGCGAACAGGGGGCGCGAGATACGCAGTATTTT
CDR3: CASSPSEQGARDTQYF
size: NA
V: TRBV9
D: TRBD1
J: TRBJ2-3

DNA: TGCACCAGCAGCCAGGAGGGTAGCGGGTACCGACCGGAGACCCAGTACTTC
CDR3: CTSSQEGSGYRPETQYF
size: NA
V: TRBV1
D: NA
J: TRBJ2-5

DNA: TGTGCCACCAGCAGTACTTCACCAAACACCGGGGAGCTGTTTTTT
CDR3: CATSSTSPNTGELFF
size: NA
V: TRBV15
D: NA
J: TRBJ2-2